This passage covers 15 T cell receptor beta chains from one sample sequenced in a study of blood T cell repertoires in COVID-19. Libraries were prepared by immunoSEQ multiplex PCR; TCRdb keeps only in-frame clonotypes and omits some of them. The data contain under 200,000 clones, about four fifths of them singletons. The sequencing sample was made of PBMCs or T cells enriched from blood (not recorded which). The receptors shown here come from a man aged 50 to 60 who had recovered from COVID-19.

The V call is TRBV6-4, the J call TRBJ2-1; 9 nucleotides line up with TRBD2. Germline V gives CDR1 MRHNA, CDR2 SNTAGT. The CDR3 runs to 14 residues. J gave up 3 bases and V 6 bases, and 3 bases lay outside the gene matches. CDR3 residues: CASSRREGYNEQFF. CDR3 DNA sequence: TGTGCCAGCAGCAGGCGGGAGGGCTACAATGAGCAGTTCTTC.

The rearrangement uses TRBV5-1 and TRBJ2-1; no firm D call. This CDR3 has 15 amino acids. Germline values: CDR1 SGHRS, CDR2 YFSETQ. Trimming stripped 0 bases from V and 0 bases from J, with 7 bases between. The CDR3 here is CASSLDLSSYNEQFF. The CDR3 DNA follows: TGCGCCAGCAGCTTGGATCTGAGCTCCTACAATGAGCAGTTCTTC.

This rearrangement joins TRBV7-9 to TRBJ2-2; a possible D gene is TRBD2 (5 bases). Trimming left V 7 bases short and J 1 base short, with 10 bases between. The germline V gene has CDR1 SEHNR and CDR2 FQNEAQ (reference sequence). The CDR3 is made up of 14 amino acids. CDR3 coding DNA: TGTGCCAGCATGTACGGAGGGAACACCGGGGAGCTGTTTTTT. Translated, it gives CASMYGGNTGELFF.

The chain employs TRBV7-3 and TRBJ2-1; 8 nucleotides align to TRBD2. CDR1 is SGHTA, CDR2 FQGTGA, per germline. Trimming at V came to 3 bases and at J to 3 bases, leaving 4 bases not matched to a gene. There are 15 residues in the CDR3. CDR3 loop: CASSLGLGNYNEQFF. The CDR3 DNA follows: TGTGCCAGCAGCTTGGGACTAGGAAACTACAATGAGCAGTTCTTC.

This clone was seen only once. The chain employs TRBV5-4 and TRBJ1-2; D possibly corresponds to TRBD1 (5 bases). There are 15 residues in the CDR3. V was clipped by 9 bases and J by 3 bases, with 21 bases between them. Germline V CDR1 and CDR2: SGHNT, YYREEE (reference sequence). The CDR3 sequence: CATTVGLDTDYGYTF. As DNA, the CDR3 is TGTGCCACCACGGTGGGGTTGGACACGGACTATGGCTACACCTTC. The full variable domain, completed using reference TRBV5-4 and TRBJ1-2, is ETGVTQSPTHLIKTRGQQVTLRCSSQSGHNTVSWYQQALGQGPQFIFQYYREEENGRGNFPPRFSGLQFPNYSSELNVNALELDDSALYLCATTVGLDTDYGYTFGSGTRLTVV.

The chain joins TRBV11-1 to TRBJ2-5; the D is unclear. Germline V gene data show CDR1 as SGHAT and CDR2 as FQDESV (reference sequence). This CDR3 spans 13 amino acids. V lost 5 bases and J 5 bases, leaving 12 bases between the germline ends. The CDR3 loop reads CASSPRLRETQYF. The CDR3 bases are TGTGCCAGCAGCCCCCGATTGAGGGAGACCCAGTACTTC.

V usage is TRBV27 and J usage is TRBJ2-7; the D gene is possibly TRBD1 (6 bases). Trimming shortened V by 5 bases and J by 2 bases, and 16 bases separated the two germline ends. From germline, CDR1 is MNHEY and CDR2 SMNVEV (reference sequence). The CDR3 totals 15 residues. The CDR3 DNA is TGTGCCAGCAGTCCGCAGAGGACAGCTACCTACGAGCAGTACTTC. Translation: CASSPQRTATYEQYF.

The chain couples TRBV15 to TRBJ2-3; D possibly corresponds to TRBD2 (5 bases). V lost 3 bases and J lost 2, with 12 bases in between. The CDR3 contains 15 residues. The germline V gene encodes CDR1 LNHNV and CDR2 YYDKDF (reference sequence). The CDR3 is CATSRKLEYTDTQYF. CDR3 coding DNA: TGTGCCACCAGCAGGAAACTAGAATACACAGATACGCAGTATTTT.

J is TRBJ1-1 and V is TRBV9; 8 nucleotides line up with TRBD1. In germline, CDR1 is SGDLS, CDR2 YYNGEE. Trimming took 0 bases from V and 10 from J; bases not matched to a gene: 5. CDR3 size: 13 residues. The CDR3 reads CASSVGQGNPAFF. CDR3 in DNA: TGTGCCAGCAGCGTAGGACAGGGGAACCCAGCTTTCTTT.

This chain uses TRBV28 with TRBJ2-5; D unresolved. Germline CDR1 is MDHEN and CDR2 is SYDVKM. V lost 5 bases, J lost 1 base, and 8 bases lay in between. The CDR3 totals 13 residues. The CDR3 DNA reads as TGTGCCAGCAGTAGAGTAAGCCAAGAGACCCAGTACTTC. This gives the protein CASSRVSQETQYF.

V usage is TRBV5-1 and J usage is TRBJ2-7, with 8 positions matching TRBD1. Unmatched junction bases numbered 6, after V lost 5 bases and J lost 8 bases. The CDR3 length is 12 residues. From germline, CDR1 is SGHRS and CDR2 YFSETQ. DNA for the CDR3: TGCGCCAGCAGAGAAGGACAGGGAAAGCAGTACTTC. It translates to CASREGQGKQYF.

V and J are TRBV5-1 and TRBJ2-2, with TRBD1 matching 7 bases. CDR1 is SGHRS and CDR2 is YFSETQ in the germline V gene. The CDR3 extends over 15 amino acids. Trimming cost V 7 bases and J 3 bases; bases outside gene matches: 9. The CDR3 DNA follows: TGCGCCAGCGGCACCGGGACAGCGGACACCGGGGAGCTGTTTTTT. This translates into CASGTGTADTGELFF.

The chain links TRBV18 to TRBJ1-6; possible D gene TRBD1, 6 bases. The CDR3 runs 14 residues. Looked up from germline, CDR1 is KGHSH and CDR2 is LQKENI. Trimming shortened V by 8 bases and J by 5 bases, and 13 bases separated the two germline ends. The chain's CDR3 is CASHPGQDNSPLHF. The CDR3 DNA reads TGTGCCAGCCACCCGGGACAAGATAATTCACCCCTCCACTTT.

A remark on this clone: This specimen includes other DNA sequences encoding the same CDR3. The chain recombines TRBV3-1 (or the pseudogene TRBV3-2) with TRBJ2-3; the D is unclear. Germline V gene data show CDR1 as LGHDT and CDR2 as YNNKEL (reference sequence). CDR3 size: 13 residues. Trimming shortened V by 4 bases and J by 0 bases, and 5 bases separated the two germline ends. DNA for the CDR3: TGTGCCAGCAGCCGCGGTAGCACAGATACGCAGTATTTT. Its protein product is CASSRGSTDTQYF.

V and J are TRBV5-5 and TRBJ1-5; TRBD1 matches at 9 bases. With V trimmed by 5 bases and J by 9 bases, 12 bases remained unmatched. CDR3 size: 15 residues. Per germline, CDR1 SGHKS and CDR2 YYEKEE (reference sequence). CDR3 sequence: CASSPGTGPGGPQHF. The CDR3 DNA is TGTGCCAGCAGTCCCGGGACAGGGCCCGGGGGGCCCCAGCATTTT. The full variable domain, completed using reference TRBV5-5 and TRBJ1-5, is DAGVTQSPTHLIKTRGQQVTLRCSPISGHKSVSWYQQVLGQGPQFIFQYYEKEERGRGNFPDRFSARQFPNYSSELNVNALLLGDSALYLCASSPGTGPGGPQHFGDGTRLSIL.